The 25 T cell receptor beta chains in this list originate from one sample, sequenced in a study of identical twins. TCRdb redid the calling of the 5' RACE reads with MiXCR, one entry per CDR3 protein. The sample lists around 250,000 distinct CDR3 sequences; approximately 7% were seen once. In addition, the sample was reused for a study of yellow fever vaccine responses in identical twins.

Source material: memory (CD45RO+) T cells sorted from blood. Every receptor here comes from a woman aged 18-35 years in good health.

The CDR3 loop reads CASSSRVYNYGYTF. The DNA of the CDR3 is TGTGCCAGCAGTTCCCGCGTTTATAACTATGGCTACACCTTC. The V call is TRBV27, the J call TRBJ1-2, with no clear D. Trimming removed 4 bases at V and 1 base at J, with 10 bases between. Per the germline V gene, CDR1 is MNHEY and CDR2 is SMNVEV (reference sequence). This CDR3 comprises 14 residues.

This clonotype is medium-sized (0.01 to 0.1%) within its sample. The chain carries TRBV9 and TRBJ2-1; a weak D match, TRBD2 (6 bases). V was shortened by 2 bases and J by 7 bases, with 19 bases between the two germline ends. This CDR3 is 16 amino acids long. The germline V gene has CDR1 SGDLS and CDR2 YYNGEE. CDR3 sequence: CASSVLSGGRQNEQFF. CDR3 in DNA: TGTGCCAGCAGCGTCCTTAGCGGAGGCCGCCAGAATGAGCAGTTCTTC.

This clonotype showed up just a few times. This chain uses TRBV15 with TRBJ2-1; tentatively, D is TRBD2 (6 bases). V lost 5 bases and J lost 0, with 11 bases in between. Germline CDR1 and CDR2: LNHNV and YYDKDF (reference sequence). The CDR3 is 15 residues long. CDR3 sequence reads: CATSRETSSYNEQFF. CDR3 in DNA: TGTGCCACCAGCCGGGAGACCAGCTCCTACAATGAGCAGTTCTTC.

The chain recombines TRBV5-1 with TRBJ2-2; 11 bases fit TRBD2. The CDR3 runs to 17 residues. Per the germline V gene, CDR1 is SGHRS and CDR2 is YFSETQ. Trimming took 4 bases from V and 1 from J; bases not matched to a gene: 6. The CDR3 nucleotides read TGCGCCAGCAGCACGGGGACTAGCGGAGGGAACACCGGGGAGCTGTTTTTT. It codes for CASSTGTSGGNTGELFF.

The CDR3 DNA reads as TGTGCCAGCAGTGAAGGGGCCGGTGAGCAGTTCTTC. Amino acid sequence: CASSEGAGEQFF. V is TRBV25-1 and J is TRBJ2-1, with D possibly being TRBD1 (5 bases). V shed 2 bases and J shed 9 bases, with 8 bases lying between them. This CDR3 comprises 12 residues. Germline V gene sequence: CDR1 MGHDK, CDR2 SYGVNS.

This clonotype showed up just once. This chain links TRBV7-9 with TRBJ2-7, with a weak D call TRBD2 (6 bases). The CDR3 runs to 15 residues. V was cut by 5 bases and J by 2 bases, with 16 bases left in between. CDR1 is SEHNR, CDR2 FQNEAQ, per germline (reference sequence). This chain's CDR3 is CASSNDRGGTYEQYF. CDR3 bases: TGTGCCAGCAGCAACGACCGGGGAGGAACCTACGAGCAGTACTTC.

This clonotype was seen ten or more times. This chain connects TRBV6-1 to TRBJ2-3; 8 positions match TRBD2. Germline loops: CDR1 MNHNS, CDR2 SASEGT. The trim removed 2 bases at V and 1 base at J, leaving 2 bases unmatched. This CDR3 comprises 15 residues. The CDR3 loop is CASSETRGGTDTQYF. The CDR3, as DNA: TGTGCCAGCAGTGAAACGCGGGGGGGCACAGATACGCAGTATTTT.

This clonotype was detected only a few times. The genes are TRBV7-6 and TRBJ2-1, with TRBD2 identical over 8 bases. The CDR3 runs to 13 residues. The ends lost 5 bases at V and 9 bases at J; junction bases unmatched: 6. Germline V lookup: CDR1 SGHVS, CDR2 FNYEAQ. The CDR3 sequence: CASSPGLDFEQFF. CDR3 bases: TGTGCCAGCAGCCCGGGACTAGATTTTGAGCAGTTCTTC.

This clonotype was seen repeatedly, ten times or more. J is TRBJ1-4 and V is TRBV4-1; 8 nucleotides agree with TRBD1. The CDR3 runs to 15 residues. V shed 4 bases, J shed 6 bases, and the junction held 7 bases outside the gene matches. The germline V gene has CDR1 MGHRA and CDR2 YSYEKL. For the CDR3, the DNA is TGCGCCAGCAGCCCACCCCCGGGACAGGATGAAAAACTGTTTTTT. Residues: CASSPPPGQDEKLFF.

The table lists this clonotype with many counts. The V and J genes are TRBV27 and TRBJ2-1, with 10 nucleotides matching TRBD2. V lost 5 bases, J lost 4 bases, and 5 bases stayed unmatched. This CDR3 is built from 15 residues. Germline V gene lookup returns CDR1 MNHEY and CDR2 SMNVEV (reference sequence). CDR3 sequence: CASSPSGRAYNEQFF. The DNA of the CDR3 is TGTGCCAGCAGTCCGAGCGGGAGGGCTTACAATGAGCAGTTCTTC.

This clonotype was observed many times. The chain uses TRBV10-3 and TRBJ1-6; D ambiguous. Germline V lookup: CDR1 ENHRY, CDR2 SYGVKD. With 6 bases removed from V and 8 bases from J, the gap between germline ends came to 11 bases. The CDR3 has 13 amino acids. CDR3 protein: CAIRGITDSPLHF. The CDR3 bases are TGTGCCATCAGGGGAATAACGGATTCACCCCTCCACTTT.

This clonotype has a count of ten or more. The chain is built from TRBV3-1 and TRBJ2-7; D is uncertain. This CDR3 is 14 amino acids long. V lost 4 bases, J lost 6 bases, and 16 bases lay in between. CDR1 and CDR2 (germline): LGHDT, YNNKEL (reference sequence). The CDR3 reads CASSPTRAPLEQYV. Written as DNA, the CDR3 is TGTGCCAGCAGCCCAACAAGGGCACCCCTCGAGCAGTACGTC.

A few counts support this clonotype. V usage is TRBV6-1 and J usage is TRBJ2-1, with 8 nucleotides matching TRBD1. The junction had 12 bases not matched to a gene; V was cut back by 10 bases and J by 4 bases. The CDR3 covers 15 residues. Germline V lookup: CDR1 MNHNS, CDR2 SASEGT. This CDR3 is CATGTGPLLYNEQFF. Written as DNA, the CDR3 is TGTGCCACCGGGACAGGTCCGTTGCTTTACAATGAGCAGTTCTTC.

This clonotype showed up many times. The CDR3 is CASSFGAGLNEQFF. Written as DNA, the CDR3 is TGTGCCAGCAGCTTCGGGGCAGGGCTGAATGAGCAGTTCTTC. The chain uses TRBV5-6 and TRBJ2-1; either TRBD1 or TRBD2 may supply D (5 bases each). V was cut by 2 bases and J by 7 bases, with 13 bases left in between. The germline CDR1 and CDR2 sequences are SGHDT and YYEEEE. CDR3 length: 14 residues.

The table lists this clonotype with a few counts. V gene TRBV7-6 combines with J gene TRBJ2-5, with D unclear. V was clipped by 4 bases and J by 0 bases, with 3 bases between them. CDR1 is SGHVS, CDR2 FNYEAQ, per germline. The CDR3 loop spans 12 amino acids. The CDR3 spells CASSYNQETQYF. CDR3 nucleotides: TGTGCCAGCAGCTACAACCAAGAGACCCAGTACTTC.

Turning to this clonotype: At one boundary the junction diverges from the germline segment, which might be a read error. The chain combines TRBV12-3 or TRBV12-4 with TRBJ2-1; 7 nucleotides align to TRBD1. This CDR3 contains 15 residues. CDR3 DNA: TGTGCCAGCACCCCAAGGGGGCCTGCCTACAATGAGCAGCTCTTC. Amino acids: CASTPRGPAYNEQLF.

The CDR3 is CASSYPGQGVNTQYF. The CDR3 nucleotides read TGTGCCAGCAGCTACCCGGGACAGGGGGTAAATACGCAGTATTTT. V gene TRBV7-8 combines with J gene TRBJ2-3, with 11 bases that match TRBD1. Trimming removed 4 bases from V and 7 bases from J; junction bases left unmatched: 7. CDR3 size: 15 residues. Germline V gene data show CDR1 as SGHVS and CDR2 as FQNEAQ.

This clonotype was picked up many times. V and J are TRBV29-1 and TRBJ2-1; D is undetermined. The germline V and J ends were trimmed by 7 bases and 6 bases, with 13 bases remaining between them. CDR3 length equals 12 residues. Germline V lookup: CDR1 SQVTM, CDR2 ANQGSEA. CDR3 in amino acids: CSAYETPNEQFF. Written as DNA, the CDR3 is TGCAGCGCCTACGAGACCCCCAATGAGCAGTTCTTC.

This clonotype was seen a few times. The chain links TRBV5-1 to TRBJ1-1; TRBD1 might be the D (6 bases). CDR3 length: 13 amino acids. Trimming took off 6 bases at V and 1 base at J, with 10 bases between the two ends. From germline, CDR1 is SGHRS and CDR2 YFSETQ. CDR3 region: CASKTQGNTEAFF. For the CDR3, the DNA is TGCGCCAGCAAAACACAGGGGAACACTGAAGCTTTCTTT.

This clonotype was seen more than once but under ten times. The chain combines TRBV27 with TRBJ2-1, with 12 bases matching TRBD2. The CDR3 has 16 residues. Germline V gives CDR1 MNHEY, CDR2 SMNVEV (reference sequence). The ends lost 4 bases at V and 1 base at J; junction bases unmatched: 2. DNA for the CDR3: TGTGCCAGCAGTTGGGGACTAGCGGGTTCCTACAATGAGCAGTTCTTC. This translates into CASSWGLAGSYNEQFF.

This clonotype occurred a few times. The chain links TRBV28 to TRBJ2-7; D may be TRBD2 (5 bases). The V gene's germline CDR1 is MDHEN and CDR2 SYDVKM. The CDR3 covers 14 residues. The V end lost 4 bases, the J end lost 1 base, and 11 bases lay between the germline ends. The CDR3 DNA sequence: TGTGCCAGCAGTTCAGGACTCCAATCCTACGAGCAGTACGTC. Protein sequence: CASSSGLQSYEQYV.

This clonotype was counted only a few times. The chain links TRBV15 to TRBJ2-4; D unresolved. The CDR3 has 18 amino acids. Germline CDR1 and CDR2: LNHNV and YYDKDF (reference sequence). Deletions cut 0 bases from V and 0 bases from J, with 15 bases between. DNA for the CDR3: TGTGCCACCAGCAGAGATGGGCGTAGGGCAGTAGCCAAAAACATTCAGTACTTC. Protein sequence: CATSRDGRRAVAKNIQYF.

This clonotype was detected many times. This chain joins TRBV20-1 and TRBJ2-5, with D perhaps being TRBD1 or TRBD2 (5 bases each). CDR1 and CDR2 (germline): DFQATT, SNEGSKA (reference sequence). V was shortened by 6 bases and J by 1 base, with 12 bases between the two germline ends. This CDR3 spans 13 amino acids. This CDR3 reads CSAGVRGQETQYF. The CDR3 coding sequence is TGCAGTGCAGGGGTTCGGGGCCAAGAGACCCAGTACTTC.

V usage is TRBV18 and J usage is TRBJ2-1; 8 nucleotides line up with TRBD2. Trimming at V came to 5 bases and at J to 6 bases, leaving 9 bases not matched to a gene. The CDR3 length is 15 residues. Germline V CDR1 and CDR2: KGHSH, LQKENI. CDR3 loop: CASSSSQRGSNEQFF. The CDR3 DNA reads as TGTGCCAGCTCATCGTCACAGCGGGGGAGCAATGAGCAGTTCTTC.

This clonotype has a handful of counts. The V gene is TRBV12-3 or TRBV12-4, the J gene TRBJ2-3, with 10 positions matching TRBD1. V was pared by 8 bases and J by 2 bases, with 7 bases of the junction left unmatched. The CDR3 extends over 15 amino acids. Here the CDR3 reads CASAPGQGTTDTQYF. CDR3 coding DNA: TGTGCCAGCGCCCCGGGACAGGGGACCACAGATACGCAGTATTTT.